This TCR beta chain was sequenced in a study of blood T cell repertoires in COVID-19. Study overall: Specimens from acute and convalescent COVID-19 originated in the United States, Italy and Spain. T cells, B-cell-depleted T cells, or PBMCs supplied cDNA or gDNA.

The length of the CDR3 is 16 residues. Germline CDR1 and CDR2: MGHRA and YSYEKL. V lost 1 base, J lost 1 base, and 5 bases stayed unmatched. Per the study methods: Nucleated cell number was recorded as an estimate derived from reference gene primer amplification. Generated by immunoSEQ multiplex PCR, the TCRdb table keeps only in-frame clones and is missing some. The V and J calls and the clone size are those of that table, but D and trimming were determined from the DNA. Of 290,000 or so clones in the sample, 87% were seen once. This clonotype originated in a man between 18 and 29 years old with active or convalescent COVID-19. The sequenced material came from peripheral blood. V and J are TRBV4-1 and TRBJ2-3, with 7 bases aligning to TRBD2. CDR3 bases: TGCGCCAGCAGCCAAGGCGGGAGCCGGGGCACAGATACGCAGTATTTT. It yields the protein CASSQGGSRGTDTQYF.